Sequencing of this T cell receptor (beta chain) was carried out in a study of blood T cells in healthy people across ages. This CDR3 spans 14 amino acids. J lost 10 bases, V lost 1 base, and 6 bases had no gene match. PCR was performed a second time for about 7 to 12 cycles using a sample-barcoded 5' primer and a J-beta primer mix. TCRdb reprocessed the 5' RACE reads via MiXCR and lists one record per CDR3 protein. The sample has more than 800,000 distinct CDR3 sequences, more than 25% seen once. The clonotype originates from a woman older than 75 in good health. Specimen: blood. This chain connects TRBV12-3 or TRBV12-4 to TRBJ2-1; 8 nucleotides agree with TRBD2. The CDR3 loop reads CASSLGGGPREQFF. In nucleotides, the CDR3 is TGTGCCAGCAGTTTAGGCGGGGGGCCGAGGGAGCAGTTCTTC.